This T cell receptor (beta chain) derives from a study of blood T cell repertoires in COVID-19. The overall study: Sites in the United States, Italy and Spain provided acute and convalescent COVID-19 samples. Sources were T cells, B-cell-depleted T cells, or PBMCs; the material itself was cDNA or gDNA.

As originally analysed: Quantification of nucleated cells was approximated via reference gene primer amplification. The protocol was immunoSEQ multiplex PCR, while the TCRdb copy is restricted to in-frame clones and leaves out a portion. V and J calls and clone size come straight from that table; D and trimming were deduced from the DNA. The top ten clones hold approximately 5% of a sample with 250,000 to 300,000 clones, approximately 85% of them seen once. This CDR3 region has 14 residues. Germline trimming cut 6 bases from V and 4 bases from J; bases unmatched to any gene: 5. Germline V gene sequence: CDR1 LNHDA, CDR2 SQIVND (reference sequence).

The receptor comes from a man in his fifties with active or convalescent COVID-19. Sequenced sample: peripheral blood. The chain is built from TRBV19 and TRBJ1-1; 10 positions match TRBD1. DNA for the CDR3: TGTGCCAGTAGGGACAGGGGGGGAGGCACTGAAGCTTTCTTT. Amino acid sequence: CASRDRGGGTEAFF.